Listed below are T cell receptor beta chains from one sample, sequenced in a study of blood T cell repertoires in COVID-19. Clones were sequenced by immunoSEQ multiplex PCR, and TCRdb holds only the in-frame ones, with some missing. The sample contains 150,000 to 190,000 clones, 80% to 90% of which appear only once. The sequenced sample was peripheral blood. These receptors all stem from a woman aged 60-75 years with COVID-19, enrolled during active disease. The CDR3 runs from the conserved cysteine through the conserved F or W. D genes are given only for firm matches. Some rows mark clone size as missing; the rest say once, few, many or name a class of expanded clone.

J gene | clone size | V gene | D gene | CDR3 protein | CDR3 DNA
TRBJ2-5 | once | TRBV5-5 | - | CASSLAGSETQYF | TGTGCCAGCAGCTTGGCAGGGTCGGAGACCCAGTACTTC
TRBJ2-7 | once | TRBV6-5 | - | CASSPSGGFGQYF | TGTGCCAGCAGTCCCAGTGGGGGCTTCGGGCAGTACTTC
TRBJ2-7 | - | TRBV7-9 | TRBD2 | CASSSPGTRSVEQYF | TGTGCCAGCAGCTCCCCTGGGACTAGGTCAGTCGAGCAGTACTTC
TRBJ1-1 | - | TRBV30 | - | CAWRRGTEMNTEAFF | TGTGCCTGGAGACGGGGGACTGAGATGAACACTGAAGCTTTCTTT
TRBJ2-5 | - | TRBV2 | TRBD1 | CASSEKTGPQETQYF | TGTGCCAGCAGTGAAAAGACAGGGCCACAAGAGACCCAGTACTTC
TRBJ2-7 | - | TRBV5-8 | - | CASSPYITRGEQYF | TGTGCCAGCAGCCCGTACATCACCCGCGGCGAGCAGTACTTC
TRBJ2-3 | few | TRBV24-1 | TRBD1 | CATSDRTGERADTQYF | TGTGCCACCAGTGATCGGACAGGGGAACGTGCAGATACGCAGTATTTT
TRBJ2-7 | - | TRBV27 | TRBD1 | CASSRSGTGEAEQYF | TGTGCCAGCAGCCGGTCCGGGACAGGGGAGGCCGAGCAGTACTTC
TRBJ2-7 | - | TRBV29-1 | TRBD1 | CSVDAGQGISYAQYF | TGCAGCGTTGATGCCGGACAGGGGATCTCCTACGCGCAGTACTTC
TRBJ1-2 | - | TRBV10-3 | - | CAISGVGDYGYTF | TGTGCCATCAGTGGGGTGGGAGACTATGGCTACACCTTC
TRBJ1-2 | - | TRBV19 | TRBD1 | CASSIAGQGTYGYTF | TGTGCCAGTAGTATAGCCGGACAGGGGACCTATGGCTACACCTTC
TRBJ1-6 | - | TRBV5-5 | - | CASSLEPLRTAHNSPLHF | TGTGCCAGCAGCTTGGAACCCTTAAGAACAGCTCATAATTCACCCCTCCACTTT
TRBJ2-5 | - | TRBV18 | - | CASSRSARGQETQYF | TGTGCCAGCTCACGGAGCGCTCGGGGCCAAGAGACCCAGTACTTC
TRBJ2-1 | - | TRBV27 | - | CASSFGAKNPYNEQFF | TGTGCCAGCAGTTTTGGGGCGAAAAACCCCTACAATGAGCAGTTCTTC
TRBJ2-5 | - | TRBV5-1 | TRBD2 | CASRGLVGAETQYF | TGCGCCAGCAGGGGACTAGTTGGAGCGGAGACCCAGTACTTC
TRBJ2-2 | - | TRBV19 | - | CASSIPGTLVTGELFF | TGTGCCAGTAGTATCCCCGGGACACTAGTCACCGGGGAGCTGTTTTTT
TRBJ2-7 | - | TRBV20-1 | - | CSAHAGYEQYF | TGCAGTGCTCACGCGGGCTACGAGCAGTACTTC
TRBJ2-4 | - | TRBV21-1 | - | CASSVTWGNNIQYF | TGTGCCAGCAGCGTAACGTGGGGCAACAACATTCAGTACTTC
TRBJ2-1 | - | TRBV29-1 | - | CSVDRANEQFF | TGCAGCGTTGACAGGGCAAATGAGCAGTTCTTC
TRBJ1-5 | - | TRBV5-1 | - | CASSPDSMNNQPQHF | TGCGCCAGCAGCCCGGACAGTATGAACAATCAGCCCCAGCATTTT
TRBJ2-5 | once | TRBV3-1/TRBV3-2 | TRBD2 | CASSHRPGLAGNQETQYF | TGTGCCAGCAGCCACAGACCGGGACTAGCGGGGAACCAAGAGACCCAGTACTTC
TRBJ1-2 | - | TRBV27 | - | CASSSQGDYGYTF | TGTGCCAGCAGTTCACAGGGCGACTATGGCTACACCTTC
TRBJ1-6 | - | TRBV9 | - | CASSVEGGRDSPLHF | TGTGCCAGCAGCGTAGAAGGGGGTAGAGATTCACCCCTCCACTTT
TRBJ1-3 | - | TRBV5-1 | - | CASSLGGLLSGNTIYF | TGCGCCAGCAGCCTGGGGGGGCTCCTCTCTGGAAACACCATATATTTT
TRBJ1-6 | - | TRBV9 | - | CASSVEGEINSPLHF | TGTGCCAGCAGCGTAGAGGGGGAAATTAATTCACCCCTCCACTTT
TRBJ1-1 | few | TRBV30 | - | CAWMPGEWTEAFF | TGTGCCTGGATGCCGGGGGAGTGGACTGAAGCTTTCTTT
TRBJ2-7 | few | TRBV10-3 | TRBD1 | CAISDLTGVTYEQYF | TGTGCCATCAGTGACCTGACAGGGGTTACCTACGAGCAGTACTTC
TRBJ1-6 | - | TRBV11-1 | - | CASSSSNRRDSPLHF | TGTGCCAGCAGCTCTTCAAACAGGAGGGATTCACCCCTCCACTTT
TRBJ1-3 | once | TRBV27 | - | CASSYRTGLSGNTIYF | TGTGCCAGCAGTTATCGGACTGGTTTATCTGGAAACACCATATATTTT
TRBJ2-1 | - | TRBV12-5 | TRBD2 | CASGLVRREGFF | TGTGCTAGTGGTTTGGTACGTAGGGAGGGGTTCTTC
TRBJ1-1 | - | TRBV6-5 | - | CVSSSHLRGLGTEAFF | TGTGTCAGCAGTTCCCACCTGAGAGGCTTGGGCACTGAAGCTTTCTTT
TRBJ2-5 | - | TRBV5-6 | - | CASSLLGRGQETQYF | TGTGCCAGCAGCTTGTTAGGAAGGGGACAAGAGACCCAGTACTTC
TRBJ2-3 | - | TRBV24-1 | TRBD2 | CATRRGSTDTQYF | TGTGCCACCAGGCGGGGGTCCACAGATACGCAGTATTTT
TRBJ2-6 | - | TRBV27 | - | CASSLTGTFNSGANVLTF | TGTGCCAGCAGTTTGACAGGGACTTTTAACTCTGGGGCCAACGTCCTGACTTTC
TRBJ1-4 | - | TRBV5-1 | - | CASSFGSATGEKLFF | TGCGCCAGCAGCTTCGGCAGCGCCACTGGGGAAAAACTGTTTTTT
TRBJ1-3 | - | TRBV6-6 | - | CASSYREGDTIYF | TGTGCCAGCAGTTACAGAGAGGGGGACACCATATATTTT
TRBJ1-6 | - | TRBV12-3/TRBV12-4 | TRBD1 | CATNRGRSPLHF | TGTGCCACCAACAGGGGGCGATCACCCCTCCACTTT
TRBJ1-2 | - | TRBV7-2 | - | CASSLVRGHGYTF | TGTGCCAGCAGCTTAGTCAGGGGCCATGGCTACACCTTC
TRBJ1-2 | - | TRBV5-1 | TRBD1 | CASSLGTGGYTF | TGCGCCAGCAGCTTGGGGACAGGGGGCTACACCTTC
TRBJ1-1 | - | TRBV19 | - | CASSMSGLTDGEAFF | TGTGCCAGTAGTATGTCGGGGTTAACCGATGGTGAAGCTTTCTTT
TRBJ1-1 | few | TRBV18 | TRBD1 | CASSPPTGITEAFF | TGTGCCAGCTCACCACCGACAGGGATCACTGAAGCTTTCTTT
TRBJ1-1 | - | TRBV5-4 | - | CASSRREGGTEAFF | TGTGCCAGCAGCCGTAGGGAGGGCGGCACTGAAGCTTTCTTT
TRBJ1-2 | - | TRBV6-5 | TRBD1 | CASIFGQGGLDGYTF | TGTGCCAGCATCTTCGGACAGGGGGGACTTGATGGCTACACCTTC
TRBJ2-2 | - | TRBV5-1 | TRBD2 | CASSSGLAGDLTGELFF | TGCGCCAGCAGCTCGGGACTAGCGGGAGATCTCACCGGGGAGCTGTTTTTT
TRBJ2-1 | - | TRBV19 | TRBD2 | CASRLRLEREAYSSYNEQFF | TGTGCCAGCCGCCTGCGACTTGAGCGGGAGGCCTATAGCTCCTACAATGAGCAGTTCTTC
TRBJ1-2 | - | TRBV18 | TRBD1 | CASSPDRDYGYTF | TGTGCCAGCTCACCAGACAGGGACTATGGCTACACCTTC
TRBJ2-5 | - | TRBV5-1 | - | CASSLTRAETQYF | TGCGCCAGCAGCTTGACCAGGGCAGAGACCCAGTACTTC
TRBJ2-5 | - | TRBV18 | - | CASSPRGQETQYF | TGTGCCAGCTCACCCCGAGGACAAGAGACCCAGTACTTC
TRBJ1-3 | once | TRBV2 | - | CASSELISGNTIYF | TGTGCCAGCAGTGAATTAATCTCTGGAAACACCATATATTTT
TRBJ2-7 | - | TRBV6-5 | - | CASTSSVGSYEQYF | TGTGCCAGCACGTCTAGCGTCGGCTCCTACGAGCAGTACTTC
TRBJ1-2 | - | TRBV5-5 | TRBD1 | CASSSDTGAYGYTF | TGTGCCAGCAGCTCCGACACAGGGGCCTATGGCTACACCTTC
TRBJ2-7 | few | TRBV29-1 | TRBD1 | CSARGGLGKVEQYF | TGCAGCGCCAGAGGGGGCTTGGGAAAGGTCGAGCAGTACTTC
TRBJ2-2 | - | TRBV11-2 | - | CASSQQRATGELFF | TGTGCCAGCAGCCAACAGCGGGCGACCGGGGAGCTGTTTTTT
TRBJ1-1 | - | TRBV27 | TRBD1 | CASSLWGTAEAFF | TGTGCCAGCAGTTTATGGGGGACAGCTGAAGCTTTCTTT
TRBJ1-5 | once | TRBV19 | - | CATSNREGQPQHF | TGTGCCACTTCTAACAGGGAGGGCCAGCCCCAGCATTTT
TRBJ1-2 | - | TRBV19 | - | CASSPGVLGYTF | TGTGCCAGTAGTCCAGGGGTGCTTGGCTACACCTTC
TRBJ2-1 | - | TRBV9 | TRBD2 | CASSVEPSGRYNEQFF | TGTGCCAGCAGCGTAGAGCCTAGCGGGAGGTACAATGAGCAGTTCTTC
TRBJ1-2 | - | TRBV24-1 | - | CATRSALLNPRSYGYTF | TGTGCCACCAGGTCGGCTCTCTTAAATCCCAGGTCCTATGGCTACACCTTC
TRBJ2-7 | - | TRBV5-1 | - | CAKNPRLSEQYF | TGCGCGAAGAACCCTAGACTTAGCGAGCAGTACTTC
TRBJ1-2 | - | TRBV7-9 | - | CASSLPSGFGYTF | TGTGCCAGCAGCTTACCTTCAGGGTTTGGCTACACCTTC